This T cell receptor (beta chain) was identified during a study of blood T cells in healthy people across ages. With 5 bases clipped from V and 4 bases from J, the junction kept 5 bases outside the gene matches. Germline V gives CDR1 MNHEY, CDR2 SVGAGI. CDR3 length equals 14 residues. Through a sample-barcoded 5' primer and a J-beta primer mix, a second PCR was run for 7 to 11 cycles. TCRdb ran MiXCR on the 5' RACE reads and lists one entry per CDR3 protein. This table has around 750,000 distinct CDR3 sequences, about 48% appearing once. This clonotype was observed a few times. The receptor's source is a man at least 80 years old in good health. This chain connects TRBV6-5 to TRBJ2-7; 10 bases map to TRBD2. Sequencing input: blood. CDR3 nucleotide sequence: TGTGCCAGCAGTCCCGGGACTAGCGAATACGAGCAGTACTTC. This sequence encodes CASSPGTSEYEQYF.